The 20 T cell receptor beta chains below come from one sample, sequenced in a study of T cells in women clearing cervical HPV infection (dated by TCRdb to about 2018). The library was produced with the immunoSEQ multiplex PCR assay. The table was pulled from immuneACCESS by TCRdb, which kept in-frame rearrangements only. Such tables lose some clones; where checked, under half of the loss comes from unresolved V genes, and the rest has no known cause. The table kept for this sample lists some 40,000 clones. The biggest ten clones account for 1.2% of the sample. The sequencing sample was made of blood buffy coat. These receptor sequences come from a woman between 18 and 70 years old with a cervical HPV16 infection that either progressed to CIN3+ or cleared (not recorded which).

A note on this clone: The read finishes 3 residues shy of the CDR3 end, and the germline J gene is used to complete it. The V and J genes are TRBV5-1 and TRBJ2-2, with D perhaps matching TRBD2 (6 bases). Deletions cut 4 bases from V and 4 bases from J, with 23 bases between. Germline V gene lookup returns CDR1 SGHRS and CDR2 YFSETQ. This CDR3 spans 18 amino acids. CDR3 DNA, as far as it was read: TGCGCCAGCAGCCCGGCCCTGGGAGGACTCGAGGGCACCGGGGAG. It codes for CASSPALGGLEGTGE. The complete CDR3 sequence is CASSPALGGLEGTGELFF.

As regards this clone: The read comes to an end 3 residues before the CDR3 does, leaving the germline J gene to fill in the end. This chain connects TRBV19 to TRBJ2-2; 13 nucleotides agree with TRBD2. Unmatched junction bases numbered 5, after V lost 5 bases and J lost 2 bases. Germline CDR1 and CDR2: LNHDA and SQIVND (reference sequence). This CDR3 has 17 amino acids. The CDR3 region is CASSFRTSGSNTGELFF. CDR3 DNA (partial): TGTGCCAGTAGTTTCAGGACTAGCGGGAGCAACACCGGGGAG.

As concerns this clone: Read coverage stops 3 residues before the CDR3 terminus; the germline J gene supplies the remainder. The J gene is TRBJ2-7, the V gene TRBV28; no definite D call. The ends were cut back, 6 bases at V and 4 bases at J, with 4 bases in the middle. CDR1 and CDR2 from the germline V gene are MDHEN and SYDVKM. CDR3 length: 10 residues. CDR3: CASSGYEQYF. CDR3 DNA (partial): TGTGCCAGCAGCGGGTACGAG.

On this clone itself: The read terminates 3 residues before the CDR3 end, so the remaining end is supplied by the germline J gene. V gene TRBV6-4 combines with J gene TRBJ1-5; 7 positions match TRBD1. The CDR3 is 14 amino acids. Germline V CDR1 and CDR2: MRHNA, SNTAGT. V lost 6 bases, J lost 6 bases, and 8 bases stayed unmatched. This chain's CDR3 is CASSPTGYLQPQHF. CDR3 DNA, as far as it was read: TGTGCCAGCAGCCCGACAGGGTACCTTCAGCCC.

The part of the CDR3 DNA that was read is TGTGCCAGCAGCCAAGCTACCTACGAG. Its protein product is CASSQATYE. The whole CDR3 sequence reads CASSQATYEQYF. The rearrangement joins TRBV14 to TRBJ2-7; no reliable D call. The read finishes 3 residues shy of the CDR3 end, and the germline J gene is used to complete it. The V end lost 1 base, the J end lost 2 bases, and 3 bases lay between the germline ends. The CDR3 has 12 amino acids. Germline V gene sequence: CDR1 SGHDN, CDR2 FVKESK.

On this clone: The read stops 3 residues short of the end of the CDR3; the missing end is completed from the germline J gene. The rearrangement joins TRBV5-1 to TRBJ2-7; 7 bases map to TRBD2. CDR1 is SGHRS and CDR2 is YFSETQ in the germline V gene. The V segment lost 7 bases and the J segment 4 bases; nucleotides outside the gene matches: 8. The CDR3 contains 13 residues. The covered CDR3 bases are TGCGCCAGCCGTCGGGGGGAGAGTTACGAG. Its translation: CASRRGESYE. The CDR3 reads in full as CASRRGESYEQYF. The full variable domain, rest sourced from reference TRBV5-1 and TRBJ2-7, is KAGVTQTPRYLIKTRGQQVTLSCSPISGHRSVSWYQQTPGQGLQFLFEYFSETQRNKGNFPGRFSGRQFSNSRSEMNVSTLELGDSALYLCASRRGESYEQYFGPGTRLTVT.

Worth noting for this clone: The sequenced fragment ends 3 residues before the CDR3 boundary, so the rest is inferred from the germline J gene. The V call is TRBV20-1, the J call TRBJ1-2, with TRBD1 matching over 9 bases. CDR1 is DFQATT, CDR2 SNEGSKA, per germline (reference sequence). CDR3 length equals 14 residues. Trimming cost V 6 bases and J 2 bases; bases outside gene matches: 7. The CDR3 is CSASPGQGNYGYTF. The CDR3 DNA, read in part, is TGCAGTGCGAGTCCGGGACAGGGAAACTATGGC.

CDR3 protein: CASSRTANYEQYF. The sequenced CDR3 bases are TGTGCCAGTAGTAGAACTGCTAACTACGAG. The chain has TRBV19 and TRBJ2-7, with D hard to call. Read coverage stops 3 residues before the CDR3 terminus; the germline J gene supplies the remainder. The germline V and J ends were trimmed by 4 bases and 3 bases, with 10 bases remaining between them. Germline lookup yields CDR1 LNHDA and CDR2 SQIVND (reference sequence). The CDR3 loop spans 13 amino acids.

The DNA read from the CDR3 is TGTGCCAGCAGCTTAGAGGCGCGGGTTAACTATGGC. Translation: CASSLEARVNYG. The complete CDR3 sequence is CASSLEARVNYGYTF. The rearrangement joins TRBV7-6 to TRBJ1-2; D remains ambiguous. The DNA ends 3 residues before the CDR3 does, and the rest of the CDR3 is filled in from the germline J gene. V dropped 1 base and J dropped 1 base, with 10 bases sitting between them. The CDR3 covers 15 residues. The V gene's germline CDR1 is SGHVS and CDR2 FNYEAQ.

Of note for this clone: The read terminates 3 residues ahead of where the CDR3 ends, so the germline J gene completes it. The rearrangement joins TRBV11-2 to TRBJ2-7; D possibly corresponds to TRBD2 (6 bases). Trimming took 2 bases from V and 5 from J, leaving 16 bases between them. The CDR3 runs to 15 residues. Per germline, CDR1 SGHAT and CDR2 FQNNGV. CDR3 bases read: TGTGCCAGCAGCTTAAGAGGTGGGGGGAGCGACGAG. This encodes CASSLRGGGSDE. The full CDR3 protein reads CASSLRGGGSDEQYF.

Note on this clone: The read is 3 residues too short to cover the CDR3 end, so that end is filled in from the germline J gene. The rearrangement links TRBV10-3 to TRBJ2-3; 7 bases are a match to TRBD2. CDR3 size: 14 residues. CDR1 and CDR2 from the germline V gene are ENHRY and SYGVKD. With V trimmed by 10 bases and J by 0 bases, 7 bases remained unmatched. The CDR3 sequence is CATIAGVSTDTQYF. The part of the CDR3 DNA that was read is TGTGCCACCATAGCGGGTGTAAGCACAGATACG.

A remark on this clone: The CDR3 end falls 3 residues outside the read, so it is completed with the germline J gene. The chain has TRBV20-1 and TRBJ2-5; 13 bases are shared with TRBD2. Germline lookup yields CDR1 DFQATT and CDR2 SNEGSKA (reference sequence). V lost 6 bases to trimming and J lost 2 bases; unmatched junction nucleotides: 6. The CDR3 sequence is 15 residues long. This chain's CDR3 is CSAGLAGVVQETQYF. The CDR3 bases that were read are TGCAGTGCCGGACTAGCGGGAGTGGTACAAGAGACC.

As concerns this clone: From the germline J gene comes the end of the CDR3, since the read stops 3 residues before it. The genes are TRBV30 and TRBJ1-5; no clear D. V lost 5 bases to trimming and J lost 7 bases, with 12 bases between them. There are 12 residues in the CDR3. Germline V CDR1 and CDR2: GTSNPN, SVGIG (reference sequence). The CDR3 loop is CAWSLGVQPQHF. CDR3 DNA, as far as it was read: TGTGCCTGGTCCCTCGGGGTACAGCCC.

As regards this clone: The CDR3 end is not reached by the read, which stops 3 residues before it; the germline J gene fills it in. V and J are TRBV7-9 and TRBJ2-7; 7 bases line up with TRBD1. V trimming: 7 bases; J trimming: 6 bases; junction bases outside the gene matches: 9. CDR1 is SEHNR and CDR2 is FQNEAQ in the germline V gene (reference sequence). This CDR3 has 13 amino acids. CDR3 DNA (partial): TGTGCCAGCACTACAGGGGCATGGGGCGAG. It is translated as CASTTGAWGE. The complete CDR3 sequence is CASTTGAWGEQYF.

With regard to this clone: The read terminates 3 residues ahead of where the CDR3 ends, so the germline J gene completes it. The chain links TRBV19 to TRBJ2-1; 9 bases are a match to TRBD2. The CDR3 loop spans 16 amino acids. V shed 3 bases, J shed 8 bases, and the junction held 11 bases outside the gene matches. In germline, CDR1 is LNHDA, CDR2 SQIVND (reference sequence). The CDR3 reads CASSIAVAGDMDEQFF. CDR3 DNA (partial): TGTGCCAGTAGTATTGCGGTAGCGGGAGATATGGATGAG.

Note on this clone: Sequencing ends 3 residues short of the CDR3 end; the germline J gene provides the rest. V is TRBV10-1 and J is TRBJ2-3; 11 nucleotides agree with TRBD2. Germline values: CDR1 WNHNN, CDR2 SYGVQD (reference sequence). Unmatched junction bases numbered 4, after V lost 5 bases and J lost 0 bases. This CDR3 is built from 16 residues. CDR3 loop: CASSLRTSGSTDTQYF. The covered CDR3 bases are TGCGCCAGCAGTCTCCGGACTAGCGGGAGCACAGATACG.

With regard to this clone: The observed sequence ends 3 residues before the CDR3 terminus, with the missing tail filled in from the germline J gene. The chain has TRBV7-2 and TRBJ1-1; D perhaps matches TRBD1 (5 bases). This CDR3 has 15 residues. Germline V gene lookup returns CDR1 SGHTA and CDR2 FQGNSA. Here the CDR3 reads CASSSRGQDFNLAFF. The covered CDR3 bases are TGTGCCAGCAGCTCAAGGGGTCAGGATTTTAACCTT.

Concerning this clone itself: The observed sequence ends 3 residues before the CDR3 terminus, with the missing tail filled in from the germline J gene. The chain combines TRBV10-1 with TRBJ2-3; D gene uncertain. Germline V CDR1 and CDR2: WNHNN, SYGVQD (reference sequence). CDR3 length: 15 residues. V was pared by 0 bases and J by 0 bases, with 7 bases between. The CDR3 is CASSESTPSTDTQYF. The sequenced CDR3 bases are TGCGCCAGCAGTGAGTCGACACCGAGCACAGATACG.

For this clone: The read ends 3 residues shy of where the CDR3 ends; the end is completed using the germline J gene. The V gene is TRBV18, the J gene TRBJ1-2; D is uncertain. This CDR3 is built from 16 residues. Germline V lookup: CDR1 KGHSH, CDR2 LQKENI. The sequenced CDR3 bases are TGTGCCAGCTCACTAAACCTAGAGAGATCATACAATGAC. Its translation: CASSLNLERSYND. The whole CDR3 sequence reads CASSLNLERSYNDYTF.

With regard to this clone: The CDR3 end falls 3 residues outside the read, so it is completed with the germline J gene. The rearrangement joins TRBV7-3 to TRBJ2-3, with D possibly TRBD2 on 5 matching bases. Germline-derived CDR1 and CDR2 are SGHTA and FQGTGA. The length of the CDR3 is 14 residues. Trimming cost V 2 bases and J 3 bases, with 9 bases left between them. The DNA read from the CDR3 is TGTGCCAGCAGCTTAGGGGTAGCGACAGATACG. Translated, it gives CASSLGVATDT. From start to end, the CDR3 is CASSLGVATDTQYF.